This section outlines one T cell receptor (beta chain) sequence together with its context. As yet, its antigen is unknown. These data belong to a study of blood T cells in healthy people across ages. Study results and caveats: Conclusively comparing naive with antigen-experienced cells was impossible with unsorted PBMCs. Researchers deemed the diversity estimates from one million T cells underestimates.

CDR1 is SGHTA and CDR2 is FQGTGA in the germline V gene. The V and J ends lost 4 bases and 0 bases, in that order; junction bases with no gene match: 6. The CDR3 is 16 amino acids. Aged about 6 to 95, donors were systemically healthy Caucasians from Russia. The use of a sample-barcoded 5' primer and a J-beta primer mix characterized a second PCR of roughly 6 to 11 cycles. A single record per CDR3 protein comes from TCRdb applying MiXCR to the 5' RACE reads. The sample carries about 760,000 distinct CDR3 sequences, around three fifths recorded once. Specimen: blood. The genes are TRBV7-3 and TRBJ2-5; 9 nucleotides line up with TRBD1. The TCR originated in a man aged 35-49 years in good health. The chain's CDR3 is CASSSTGTGYQETQYF. Here the CDR3 DNA reads TGTGCCAGCAGCTCAACCGGGACAGGGTACCAAGAGACCCAGTACTTC.